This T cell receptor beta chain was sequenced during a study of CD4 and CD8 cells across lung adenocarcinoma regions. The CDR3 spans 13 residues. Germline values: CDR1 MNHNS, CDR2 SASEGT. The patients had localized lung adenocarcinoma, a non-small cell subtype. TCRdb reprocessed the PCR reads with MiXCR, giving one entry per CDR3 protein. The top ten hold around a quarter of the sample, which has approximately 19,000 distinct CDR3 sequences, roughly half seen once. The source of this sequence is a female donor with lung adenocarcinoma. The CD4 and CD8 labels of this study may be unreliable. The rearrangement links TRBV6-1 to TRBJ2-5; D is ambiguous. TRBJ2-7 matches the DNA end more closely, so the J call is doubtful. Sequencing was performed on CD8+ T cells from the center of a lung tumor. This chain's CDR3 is CASSSFRTSEQYF. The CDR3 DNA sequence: TGTGCCAGCAGCTCCTTCAGGACGTCCGAGCAGTACTTC.